The 16 T cell receptor beta chains below come from one sample, sequenced in a study of CD8+CD57+ T cells in acquired aplastic anemia. Investigators profiled TCR beta VDJ and CDR3 from genomic DNA template. TCRdb redid the calling of the reads with MiXCR, one entry per CDR3 protein. The table lists roughly 190,000 distinct CDR3 sequences, roughly half of them singletons. All patients picked for sequencing had shown, by flow cytometry, an expansion of CD8+CD57+ cells. The material sequenced was sorted CD4+, CD8+, or CD8+CD57+ T cells (not recorded which) from PBMCs. The receptor source for this set is a human donor with aplastic anemia.

The chain recombines TRBV10-3 with TRBJ2-3, with D possibly TRBD1 on 5 matching bases. The germline gives CDR1 ENHRY, CDR2 SYGVKD. V shed 8 bases and J shed 5 bases, with 20 bases lying between them. The CDR3 is 15 amino acids. CDR3 amino acids: CAIRLSWGQGDTQYF. In DNA, the CDR3 is TGTGCCATCCGCCTGTCATGGGGCCAAGGAGATACGCAGTATTTT.

About this clonotype itself: A read error may explain this, as a much larger clone is one base away. Because it lacks the conserved phenylalanine or tryptophan at the end, this CDR3 is likely a read error. J is TRBJ1-1 and V is TRBV11-3, with D uncertain. V lost 5 bases and J lost 5, with 15 bases in between. The CDR3 totals 14 residues. Per the germline V gene, CDR1 is SGHNT and CDR2 is YENEEA. The CDR3 DNA is TGTGCCAGCAGCAGTCGGCGGGCGGGTACTGAAGCTTTCCTT. This sequence encodes CASSSRRAGTEAFL.

The chain couples TRBV20-1 to TRBJ2-1, with TRBD2 identical over 15 bases. Unmatched junction bases numbered 6, after V lost 4 bases and J lost 8 bases. The CDR3 runs to 15 residues. In germline, CDR1 is DFQATT, CDR2 SNEGSKA (reference sequence). The CDR3 DNA reads as TGCAGTGCTACTCGGGGACTAGCGGGGGGTGATGAGCAGTTCTTC. This translates into CSATRGLAGGDEQFF.

This chain joins TRBV7-6 and TRBJ1-6; 7 nucleotides line up with TRBD1. CDR3 size: 15 residues. The ends lost 1 base at V and 6 bases at J; junction bases unmatched: 3. Germline assignment: CDR1 SGHVS and CDR2 FNYEAQ. The CDR3 loop reads CASSLDRGGNSPLHF. In nucleotides, the CDR3 is TGTGCCAGCAGCTTAGACAGGGGAGGTAATTCACCCCTCCACTTT.

The chain is built from TRBV12-3 or TRBV12-4 and TRBJ2-7, with 10 bases fitting TRBD2. The CDR3 extends over 15 amino acids. The V and J ends lost 2 bases and 5 bases, in that order; junction bases with no gene match: 6. Written as DNA, the CDR3 is TGTGCCAGCAGTTTATCCAGCGGGAGGGCCCACGAGCAGTACTTC. Protein: CASSLSSGRAHEQYF.

The table lists this clonotype with a count of one. The rearrangement links TRBV20-1 to TRBJ2-7, with D perhaps TRBD1 (6 bases). Per germline, CDR1 DFQATT and CDR2 SNEGSKA (reference sequence). The CDR3 length is 11 residues. Trimming pared 5 bases from V and 6 bases from J, leaving 11 bases between. CDR3 sequence reads: CSADTGPEQYF. CDR3 sequence (DNA): TGCAGTGCTGATACAGGGCCCGAGCAGTACTTC.

This clonotype was counted only a few times. The chain combines TRBV10-3 with TRBJ1-6; maybe TRBD1 (5 bases). Per germline, CDR1 ENHRY and CDR2 SYGVKD. V dropped 6 bases and J dropped 8 bases, with 11 bases sitting between them. The CDR3 extends over 13 amino acids. The CDR3 coding sequence is TGTGCCATCAGGGGACCCCTGGATTCACCCCTCCACTTT. Its protein product is CAIRGPLDSPLHF.

The chain combines TRBV19 with TRBJ1-1; 7 bases align to TRBD1. From germline, CDR1 is LNHDA and CDR2 SQIVND (reference sequence). J was trimmed by 0 bases and V by 5 bases; bases with no gene match: 6. This CDR3 has 15 amino acids. CDR3 DNA: TGTGCCAGTAGTCCCTTAGACAGGGTGAACACTGAAGCTTTCTTT. Its translation: CASSPLDRVNTEAFF.

A word on this clonotype: Compared with germline, one end of the junction differs, possibly owing to a read error. The chain employs TRBV7-3 and TRBJ1-2; the D is unclear. CDR3 size: 14 residues. Germline CDR1 SGHTA, CDR2 FQGTGA. The CDR3 nucleotides read TGTGCCAGCAACTTAACGTGCGGGTCGGCTGGCTACACCTTC. This codes for CASNLTCGSAGYTF.

The chain carries TRBV20-1 and TRBJ2-5; D is perhaps TRBD2 (6 bases). CDR3 length: 14 residues. Germline loops: CDR1 DFQATT, CDR2 SNEGSKA (reference sequence). Trimming stripped 3 bases from V and 3 bases from J, with 14 bases between. The CDR3 is CSARSVWGEETQYF. CDR3 nucleotides: TGCAGTGCTAGGTCCGTATGGGGGGAAGAGACCCAGTACTTC.

In its sample, this clonotype was seen many times. V gene TRBV6-6 combines with J gene TRBJ2-7, with D unresolved. This CDR3 comprises 14 residues. V was trimmed by 3 bases and J by 7 bases, leaving 16 bases between them. Germline CDR1 reads MNHNY; CDR2 reads SVGAGI (reference sequence). DNA for the CDR3: TGTGCCAGCAGTTATGGGGATCCGATTTTTGAGCAGTACTTC. This translates into CASSYGDPIFEQYF.

The rearrangement joins TRBV20-1 to TRBJ1-2; 7 nucleotides align to TRBD1. V lost 5 bases to trimming and J lost 3 bases; unmatched junction nucleotides: 6. This CDR3 has 13 residues. Per germline, CDR1 DFQATT and CDR2 SNEGSKA (reference sequence). Here the CDR3 DNA reads TGCAGTGCTGTAAACAGGGGTGACTATGGCTACACCTTC. Translated, it gives CSAVNRGDYGYTF.

The chain combines TRBV20-1 with TRBJ2-1; TRBD2 matches 8 bases. J gave up 6 bases and V 6 bases, and 10 bases lay outside the gene matches. The CDR3 covers 14 residues. Germline V gene sequence: CDR1 DFQATT, CDR2 SNEGSKA (reference sequence). The CDR3 DNA follows: TGCAGTGCCCAGACTAGCGCGATCGGCAATGAGCAGTTCTTC. It encodes CSAQTSAIGNEQFF.

This clonotype was detected a few times. The chain couples TRBV20-1 to TRBJ1-4, with D possibly TRBD1 on 5 matching bases. Germline values: CDR1 DFQATT, CDR2 SNEGSKA (reference sequence). The CDR3 contains 12 residues. Trimming pared 2 bases from V and 8 bases from J, leaving 9 bases between. This CDR3 reads CSARQGGEKLFF. The CDR3 nucleotides read TGCAGTGCTAGACAGGGAGGAGAAAAACTGTTTTTT.

This chain joins TRBV29-1 and TRBJ2-1; tentative D call: TRBD1 (5 bases). This CDR3 spans 14 amino acids. Germline lookup yields CDR1 SQVTM and CDR2 ANQGSEA. Trimming cost V 8 bases and J 1 base, with 15 bases left between them. The CDR3: CSSLDSLSYNEQFF. The CDR3, as DNA: TGCAGCAGTCTAGACAGCCTTTCCTACAATGAGCAGTTCTTC.

This chain connects TRBV10-3 to TRBJ2-5; D unclear. V dropped 8 bases and J dropped 1 base, with 5 bases sitting between them. This CDR3 has 11 residues. Germline lookup yields CDR1 ENHRY and CDR2 SYGVKD. The CDR3 DNA reads TGTGCCATCGCTTCCCAAGAGACCCAGTACTTC. Amino acid sequence: CAIASQETQYF.